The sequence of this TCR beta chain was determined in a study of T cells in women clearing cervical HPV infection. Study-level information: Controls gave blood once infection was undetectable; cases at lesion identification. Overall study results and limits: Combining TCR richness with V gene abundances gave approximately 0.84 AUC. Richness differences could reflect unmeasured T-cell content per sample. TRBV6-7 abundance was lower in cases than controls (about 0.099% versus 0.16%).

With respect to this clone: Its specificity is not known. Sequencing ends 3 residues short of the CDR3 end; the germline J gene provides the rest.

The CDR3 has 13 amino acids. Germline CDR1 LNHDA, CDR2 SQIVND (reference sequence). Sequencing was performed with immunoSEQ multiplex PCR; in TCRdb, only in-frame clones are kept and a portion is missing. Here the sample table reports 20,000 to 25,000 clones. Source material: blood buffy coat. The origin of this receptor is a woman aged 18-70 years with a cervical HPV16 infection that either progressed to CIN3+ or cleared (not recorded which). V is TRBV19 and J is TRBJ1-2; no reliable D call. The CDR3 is CASSIQHSGGYTF. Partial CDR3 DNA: TGTGCCAGTAGTATCCAACACAGCGGAGGC. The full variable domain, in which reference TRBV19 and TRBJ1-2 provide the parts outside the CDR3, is DGGITQSPKYLFRKEGQNVTLSCEQNLNHDAMYWYRQDPGQGLRLIYYSQIVNDFQKGDIAEGYSVSREKKESFPLTVTSAQKNPTAFYLCASSIQHSGGYTFGSGTRLTVV.